This T cell receptor beta chain was captured by sequencing in a study of sequential checkpoint blockade in melanoma. Study-wide context: Each arm's sequence ended with maintenance nivolumab. DNA from 91 pretreatment tumor samples underwent TCRβ immunosequencing. More than 20 patients had matched tumor biopsies before treatment and at week 13 after nivolumab or ipilimumab alone.

Note on this clone: Its antigen is unknown.

Study-level points and caveats: Mutational load did not correlate with tumor T-cell fraction or clonality.

Sequencing used immunoSEQ multiplex PCR; TCRdb keeps in-frame clones, though not all of them. The sample shows about 12,000 clones, approximately 30% of them seen only once. Regarding treatment: randomized to nivolumab then ipilimumab (arm A) or the reverse (arm B). Trimming cost V 2 bases and J 6 bases, with 13 bases left between them. The germline V gene has CDR1 WSHSY and CDR2 SAAADI. CDR3 length equals 14 residues. The chain employs TRBV10-2 and TRBJ1-1, with D tentatively TRBD1 (5 bases). Sequences were derived from tumor tissue (inferred from file names), sampled from a patient given nivolumab and ipilimumab in sequence. The sequence was obtained from a human donor with melanoma. This chain's CDR3 is CASSEVGGGAEAFF. The CDR3 bases are TGCGCCAGCAGTGAGGTGGGGGGGGGAGCTGAAGCTTTCTTT.